This entry describes one T cell receptor beta chain. It was with a sample-barcoded 5' primer and a J-beta primer mix that a second PCR of roughly 7 to 12 cycles was run. One entry per CDR3 protein, called by TCRdb with MiXCR from the 5' RACE reads. The data contain more than 750,000 distinct CDR3 sequences, about 27% of them singletons. The CDR3 extends over 15 amino acids. The V end was cut by 0 bases, the J end by 6 bases, with 16 bases between. The germline V gene has CDR1 SGHRS and CDR2 YFSETQ. This specimen comes from a study of blood T cells in healthy people across ages. As for the study in general: About one barcoded beta molecule was captured per two T cells (by template switching).

The sample was also linked to a second study, of T cells of mothers and their children.

The specimen was blood. V gene TRBV5-1 combines with J gene TRBJ2-7; perhaps TRBD1 as D (6 bases). This receptor was taken from a woman aged 40 to 50 in good health. CDR3 protein: CASSLATGGRTEQYF. CDR3 nucleotide sequence: TGCGCCAGCAGCTTGGCGACAGGAGGCCGTACCGAGCAGTACTTC.